Listed here are 16 T cell receptor beta chains from one sample, sequenced in a study of graft-versus-host responses after intestinal transplantation. Measured with immunoSEQ multiplex PCR; TCRdb has only the in-frame clones, and not every one. Of more than 90,000 clones listed, about 92% are singletons. Their antigens remain unidentified. Sample: unstimulated CD8+ T cells sorted from spleen or lymph node cells, taken before transplant. These TCRs come from a human donor who was the organ donor for an intestinal transplant.

The V gene is TRBV6-4, the J gene TRBJ2-3; no clear D gene. Trimming shortened V by 0 bases and J by 2 bases, and 3 bases separated the two germline ends. Germline V gene data show CDR1 as MRHNA and CDR2 as SNTAGT. The CDR3 runs 13 residues. CDR3 sequence reads: CASSDSVTDTQYF. CDR3 sequence (DNA): TGTGCCAGCAGTGACTCGGTCACAGATACGCAGTATTTT.

The rearrangement links TRBV5-5 to TRBJ1-2; D uncertain. There are 13 residues in the CDR3. In germline, CDR1 is SGHKS, CDR2 YYEKEE (reference sequence). The V gene lost 0 bases and the J gene lost 2 bases, with 5 bases spanning the gap. The CDR3, as DNA: TGTGCCAGCAGCTTGGGGCAGAACTATGGCTACACCTTC. Translated, it gives CASSLGQNYGYTF.

CDR3 bases: TGCAGTGCTTATACAGGGGATGGCTACACCTTC. Translating gives CSAYTGDGYTF. The rearrangement links TRBV20-1 to TRBJ1-2, with 7 bases fitting TRBD1. This CDR3 contains 11 residues. Germline CDR1 is DFQATT and CDR2 is SNEGSKA (reference sequence). Trimming at V came to 5 bases and at J to 6 bases, leaving 3 bases not matched to a gene.

The chain has TRBV7-9 and TRBJ1-3; D is possibly TRBD1 (6 bases). CDR3 length equals 15 residues. V was clipped by 5 bases and J by 2 bases, with 13 bases between them. The germline V gene has CDR1 SEHNR and CDR2 FQNEAQ (reference sequence). The CDR3: CASSPIGGPGNTIYF. The CDR3 DNA reads as TGTGCCAGCAGCCCTATAGGGGGGCCTGGAAACACCATATATTTT. Variable domain in full (rest from reference TRBV7-9 and TRBJ1-3): DTGVSQNPRHKITKRGQNVTFRCDPISEHNRLYWYRQTLGQGPEFLTYFQNEAQLEKSRLLSDRFSAERPKGSFSTLEIQRTEQGDSAMYLCASSPIGGPGNTIYFGEGSWLTVV.

The table lists this clone with a count of one. J is TRBJ2-1 and V is TRBV5-1; perhaps D is TRBD1 or TRBD2 (5 bases each). In germline, CDR1 is SGHRS, CDR2 YFSETQ. V lost 5 bases, J lost 6 bases, and 12 bases lay in between. The length of the CDR3 is 13 residues. As DNA, the CDR3 is TGCGCCAGCAGAGAGGGGTTGACCAATGAGCAGTTCTTC. Translating gives CASREGLTNEQFF. The variable domain in full, with the rest retrieved from reference TRBV5-1 and TRBJ2-1, is KAGVTQTPRYLIKTRGQQVTLSCSPISGHRSVSWYQQTPGQGLQFLFEYFSETQRNKGNFPGRFSGRQFSNSRSEMNVSTLELGDSALYLCASREGLTNEQFFGPGTRLTVL.

V usage is TRBV5-8 and J usage is TRBJ2-7, with D unresolved. This CDR3 has 14 residues. The V and J ends lost 1 base and 3 bases respectively, with 11 bases between them. In germline, CDR1 is SGHTS, CDR2 YDEGEE. The CDR3 region is CASSLLVQSYEQYF. CDR3 coding DNA: TGTGCCAGCAGCTTGTTGGTGCAGAGCTACGAGCAGTACTTC.

This chain joins TRBV4-1 and TRBJ2-3, with 9 bases that match TRBD2. Germline CDR1 and CDR2: MGHRA and YSYEKL. This CDR3 comprises 16 residues. Trimming took 4 bases from V and 3 from J; bases not matched to a gene: 8. For the CDR3, the DNA is TGCGCCAGCAGCCGACAAGCGGGAGGTTGGACAGATACGCAGTATTTT. Protein product: CASSRQAGGWTDTQYF.

The J gene is TRBJ2-3, the V gene TRBV7-8; 13 bases are a match to TRBD2. Germline assignment: CDR1 SGHVS and CDR2 FQNEAQ. The V and J ends lost 4 bases and 1 base, in that order; junction bases with no gene match: 5. This CDR3 has 17 amino acids. The CDR3 sequence is CASSYWTSGRGTDTQYF. The CDR3 region has the DNA TGTGCCAGCAGCTATTGGACTAGCGGGAGAGGCACAGATACGCAGTATTTT.

The CDR3 nucleotides read TGTGCCAGCAGCTTCAGGCGGGTTAGCACAGATACGCAGTATTTT. Protein sequence: CASSFRRVSTDTQYF. The V and J genes are TRBV7-9 and TRBJ2-3; D may be TRBD2 (5 bases). Looked up from germline, CDR1 is SEHNR and CDR2 is FQNEAQ (reference sequence). The CDR3 consists of 15 residues. Trimming stripped 3 bases from V and 0 bases from J, with 10 bases between.

The V call is TRBV12-5, the J call TRBJ1-4; D gene ambiguous. Trimming took 0 bases from V and 4 from J, leaving 6 bases between them. This CDR3 contains 14 residues. CDR1 and CDR2 (germline): LGHNT, FRNRAP. CDR3 loop: CASGLVPGNEKLFF. The CDR3 nucleotides read TGTGCTAGTGGTTTGGTACCCGGTAATGAAAAACTGTTTTTT.

The CDR3: CASSDRVYSGNTIYF. The CDR3 DNA reads as TGTGCCAGCAGCGACAGGGTATACTCTGGAAACACCATATATTTT. The chain joins TRBV6-1 to TRBJ1-3; TRBD1 agrees at 7 bases. V lost 6 bases, J lost 0 bases, and 5 bases stayed unmatched. The CDR3 spans 15 residues. Germline values: CDR1 MNHNS, CDR2 SASEGT.

This chain uses TRBV5-6 with TRBJ1-1; TRBD1 matches 12 bases. Germline V gene lookup returns CDR1 SGHDT and CDR2 YYEEEE. CDR3 length: 16 residues. The ends lost 4 bases at V and 1 base at J; junction bases unmatched: 5. As DNA, the CDR3 is TGTGCCAGCAGCGCCGGGACAGGGGGCGGGAACACTGAAGCTTTCTTT. The encoded protein is CASSAGTGGGNTEAFF.

Concerning this clone itself: At the DNA level, this CDR3 is encoded by other sequences in the same sample as well. V usage is TRBV30 and J usage is TRBJ2-1, with D unresolved. The germline CDR1 and CDR2 sequences are GTSNPN and SVGIG (reference sequence). The ends were cut back, 0 bases at V and 7 bases at J, with 4 bases in the middle. CDR3 length equals 11 residues. CDR3 loop: CAWSVSNEQFF. CDR3 coding DNA: TGTGCCTGGAGTGTAAGTAATGAGCAGTTCTTC.

This rearrangement joins TRBV5-5 to TRBJ1-4, with TRBD1 as a possible D gene (5 bases). Trimming took 4 bases from V and 5 from J, leaving 6 bases between them. The CDR3 runs to 12 residues. CDR1 is SGHKS, CDR2 YYEKEE, per germline (reference sequence). The CDR3 loop reads CASSGQNEKLFF. Here the CDR3 DNA reads TGTGCCAGCAGCGGACAAAATGAAAAACTGTTTTTT.

The chain combines TRBV30 with TRBJ2-2; the D gene is possibly TRBD2 (6 bases). The CDR3 has 13 amino acids. Germline loops: CDR1 GTSNPN, CDR2 SVGIG (reference sequence). Trimming shortened V by 3 bases and J by 2 bases, and 7 bases separated the two germline ends. CDR3 loop: CAWRGGNTGELFF. The CDR3 DNA follows: TGTGCCTGGAGGGGAGGAAACACCGGGGAGCTGTTTTTT.

This chain links TRBV4-1 with TRBJ2-7, with D possibly being TRBD2 (6 bases). The germline V gene encodes CDR1 MGHRA and CDR2 YSYEKL. Trimming took off 1 base at V and 7 bases at J, with 8 bases between the two ends. The CDR3 has 12 amino acids. The CDR3 spells CASSQAEGEQYF. The DNA of the CDR3 is TGCGCCAGCAGCCAAGCGGAGGGTGAGCAGTACTTC.